Shown below are 12 T cell receptor beta chains from a single sample sequenced in a study of identical twins. Via MiXCR, TCRdb re-called the 5' RACE reads, giving one row per CDR3 protein. This sample has around 690,000 distinct CDR3 sequences, with 21% found just once. The same data also contributed to another study, on T cells expressing NK-cell markers.

The sample taken for sequencing was PBMCs. The source is a woman under 30 in good health.

The rearrangement uses TRBV5-6 and TRBJ1-1, with D possibly TRBD1 on 5 matching bases. The CDR3 is 13 amino acids. Germline CDR1 SGHDT, CDR2 YYEEEE. V dropped 3 bases and J dropped 6 bases, with 12 bases sitting between them. For the CDR3, the DNA is TGTGCCAGCAGCTCGGCAGGGAGGGCTGAAGCTTTCTTT. It is translated as CASSSAGRAEAFF.

This clonotype was observed at least ten times. The CDR3 bases are TGTGCCAGCAGCACCGGGTCTAGAAATGAGCAGTTCTTC. This gives the protein CASSTGSRNEQFF. The rearrangement uses TRBV5-6 and TRBJ2-1, with D unresolved. CDR1 SGHDT and CDR2 YYEEEE come from the germline V gene. The CDR3 sequence is 13 residues long. Trimming took off 4 bases at V and 7 bases at J, with 12 bases between the two ends. The variable domain in full, completed from reference TRBV5-6 and TRBJ2-1, reads DAGVTQSPTHLIKTRGQQVTLRCSPKSGHDTVSWYQQALGQGPQFIFQYYEEEERQRGNFPDRFSGHQFPNYSSELNVNALLLGDSALYLCASSTGSRNEQFFGPGTRLTVL.

This clonotype occurred many times. The chain carries TRBV6-1 and TRBJ2-3; D not certain. CDR1 MNHNS and CDR2 SASEGT come from the germline V gene. V gave up 11 bases and J gave up 2 bases, with 17 bases separating them. The length of the CDR3 is 14 residues. For the CDR3, the DNA is TGTGCCTCAAAGACGGTGATGATCACAGATACGCAGTATTTT. This translates into CASKTVMITDTQYF.

This clonotype was picked up a small number of times. The chain uses TRBV7-3 and TRBJ2-1, with 9 bases lining up with TRBD1. Per germline, CDR1 SGHTA and CDR2 FQGTGA. Germline trimming cut 5 bases from V and 6 bases from J; bases unmatched to any gene: 5. This CDR3 is 14 amino acids long. The CDR3: CASSATGGGNEQFF. The CDR3 nucleotides read TGTGCCAGCAGCGCGACAGGGGGAGGCAATGAGCAGTTCTTC.

V and J are TRBV12-3 or TRBV12-4 and TRBJ2-4; TRBD2 is a possible D gene (5 bases). V was clipped by 8 bases and J by 0 bases, with 17 bases between them. The CDR3 is made up of 16 amino acids. The CDR3 DNA reads as TGTGCCAGCGCGCCGGGGATTGGGGAAGCCAAAAACATTCAGTACTTC. It translates to CASAPGIGEAKNIQYF.

This clonotype has just a few counts. The rearrangement links TRBV29-1 to TRBJ2-7; D remains ambiguous. The CDR3 spans 13 residues. CDR1 and CDR2 from the germline V gene are SQVTM and ANQGSEA. V was clipped by 2 bases and J by 2 bases, with 10 bases between them. The CDR3 sequence is CSVESDVTYEQYF. CDR3 nucleotide sequence: TGCAGCGTTGAATCGGACGTTACCTACGAGCAGTACTTC.

There are many counts of this clonotype. The chain links TRBV12-3 or TRBV12-4 to TRBJ2-7; 12 bases map to TRBD2. V lost 5 bases and J lost 3; bases outside the gene matches: 2. The CDR3 has 14 amino acids. The CDR3 region is CASSATSGSYEQYF. DNA for the CDR3: TGTGCCAGCAGTGCGACTAGCGGGAGCTACGAGCAGTACTTC.

This clonotype was seen repeatedly, ten times or more. This sequence joins TRBV12-3 or TRBV12-4 and TRBJ1-2; D might be TRBD1 (6 bases). CDR3 size: 13 residues. V shed 3 bases and J shed 7 bases, with 12 bases lying between them. Here the CDR3 reads CASSLSDRLGYTF. The CDR3 region has the DNA TGTGCCAGCAGTTTGTCCGACAGGCTTGGCTACACCTTC.

This clonotype was recorded a few times. The chain combines TRBV6-5 with TRBJ1-1; 10 bases align to TRBD1. Per the germline V gene, CDR1 is MNHEY and CDR2 is SVGAGI. Trimming removed 0 bases from V and 6 bases from J; junction bases left unmatched: 4. The CDR3 has 15 amino acids. The CDR3 reads CASSYSFGQGAEAFF. DNA of the CDR3: TGTGCCAGCAGTTACTCTTTCGGACAGGGGGCTGAAGCTTTCTTT.

This rearrangement joins TRBV20-1 to TRBJ2-7; D not resolved. Deletions cut 6 bases from V and 2 bases from J, with 23 bases between. This CDR3 is 16 amino acids long. The V gene's germline CDR1 is DFQATT and CDR2 SNEGSKA (reference sequence). The CDR3 loop is CSARSPAGLTTYEQYF. CDR3 bases: TGCAGTGCCAGAAGCCCAGCCGGGCTGACAACCTACGAGCAGTACTTC.

This clonotype was counted at least ten times. This chain connects TRBV12-3 or TRBV12-4 to TRBJ2-5; the D is unclear. With 3 bases removed from V and 4 bases from J, the gap between germline ends came to 9 bases. This CDR3 region has 13 residues. The CDR3 protein is CASSLMGPETQYF. CDR3 DNA sequence: TGTGCCAGCAGTTTGATGGGCCCAGAGACCCAGTACTTC.

This clonotype has at least ten counts. V usage is TRBV6-6 and J usage is TRBJ1-6; D gene unclear. CDR3 length: 12 amino acids. The germline V and J ends were trimmed by 6 bases and 9 bases, with 9 bases remaining between them. Per germline, CDR1 MNHNY and CDR2 SVGAGI (reference sequence). CDR3 sequence: CASSPVGSPLHF. CDR3 coding DNA: TGTGCCAGCAGCCCGGTCGGTTCACCCCTCCACTTT.